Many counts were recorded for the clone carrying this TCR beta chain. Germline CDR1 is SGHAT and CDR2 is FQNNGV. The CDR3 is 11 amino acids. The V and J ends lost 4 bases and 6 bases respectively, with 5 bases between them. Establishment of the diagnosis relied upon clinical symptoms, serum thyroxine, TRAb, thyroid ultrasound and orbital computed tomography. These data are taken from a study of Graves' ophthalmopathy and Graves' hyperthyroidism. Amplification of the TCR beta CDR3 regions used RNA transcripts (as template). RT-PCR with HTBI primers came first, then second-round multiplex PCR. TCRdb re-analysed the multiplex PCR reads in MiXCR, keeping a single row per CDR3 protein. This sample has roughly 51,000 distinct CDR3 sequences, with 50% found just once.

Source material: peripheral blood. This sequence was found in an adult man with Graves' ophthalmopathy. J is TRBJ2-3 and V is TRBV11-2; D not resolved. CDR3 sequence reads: CASSSRDTQYF. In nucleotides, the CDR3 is TGTGCCAGCAGCTCCAGGGATACGCAGTATTTT. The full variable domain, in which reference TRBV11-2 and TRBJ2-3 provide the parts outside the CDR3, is EAGVAQSPRYKIIEKRQSVAFWCNPISGHATLYWYQQILGQGPKLLIQFQNNGVVDDSQLPKDRFSAERLKGVDSTLKIQPAKLEDSAVYLCASSSRDTQYFGPGTRLTVL.